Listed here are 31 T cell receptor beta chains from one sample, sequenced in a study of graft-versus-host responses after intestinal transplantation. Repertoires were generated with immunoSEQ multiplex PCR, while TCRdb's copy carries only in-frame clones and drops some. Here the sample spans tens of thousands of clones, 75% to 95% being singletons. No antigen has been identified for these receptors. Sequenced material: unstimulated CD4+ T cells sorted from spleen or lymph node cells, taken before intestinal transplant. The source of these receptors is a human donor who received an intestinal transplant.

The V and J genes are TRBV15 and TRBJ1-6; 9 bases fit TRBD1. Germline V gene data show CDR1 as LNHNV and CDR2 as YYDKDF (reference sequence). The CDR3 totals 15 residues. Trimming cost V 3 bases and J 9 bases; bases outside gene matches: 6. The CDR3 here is CATSREGTGSSPLHF. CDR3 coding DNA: TGTGCCACCAGCAGGGAGGGGACAGGGAGTTCACCCCTCCACTTT.

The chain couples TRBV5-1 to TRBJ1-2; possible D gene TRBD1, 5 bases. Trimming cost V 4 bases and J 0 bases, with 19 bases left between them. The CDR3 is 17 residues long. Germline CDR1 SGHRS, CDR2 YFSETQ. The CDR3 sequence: CASSVRTLFTPNYGYTF. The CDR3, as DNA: TGCGCCAGCAGCGTTCGGACATTATTCACCCCTAACTATGGCTACACCTTC.

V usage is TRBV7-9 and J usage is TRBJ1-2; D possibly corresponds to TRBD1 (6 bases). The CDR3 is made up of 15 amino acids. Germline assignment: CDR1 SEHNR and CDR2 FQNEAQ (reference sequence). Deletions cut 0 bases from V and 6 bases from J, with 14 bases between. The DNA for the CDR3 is TGTGCCAGCAGCTTAGCATTAGGACAGAGTCATGGCTACACCTTC. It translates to CASSLALGQSHGYTF.

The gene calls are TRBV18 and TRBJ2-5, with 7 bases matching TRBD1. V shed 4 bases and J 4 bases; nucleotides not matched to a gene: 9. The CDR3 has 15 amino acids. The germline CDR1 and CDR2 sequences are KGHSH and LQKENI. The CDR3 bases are TGTGCCAGCTCACTGTTGACAGGGCTAGGAGAGACCCAGTACTTC. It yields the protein CASSLLTGLGETQYF.

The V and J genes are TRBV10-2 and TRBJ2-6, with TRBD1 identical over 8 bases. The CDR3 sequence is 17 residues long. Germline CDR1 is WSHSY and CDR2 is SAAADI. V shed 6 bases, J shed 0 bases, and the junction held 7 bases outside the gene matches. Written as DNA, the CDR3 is TGCGCCAGCAGGGGACAGGCCATGAGCTCTGGGGCCAACGTCCTGACTTTC. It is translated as CASRGQAMSSGANVLTF.

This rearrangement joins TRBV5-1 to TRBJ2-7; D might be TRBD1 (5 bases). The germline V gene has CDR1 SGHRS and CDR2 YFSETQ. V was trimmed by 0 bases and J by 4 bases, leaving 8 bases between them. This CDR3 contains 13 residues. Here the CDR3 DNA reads TGCGCCAGCAGCTTGGTGTCAGGGTACGAGCAGTACTTC. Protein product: CASSLVSGYEQYF.

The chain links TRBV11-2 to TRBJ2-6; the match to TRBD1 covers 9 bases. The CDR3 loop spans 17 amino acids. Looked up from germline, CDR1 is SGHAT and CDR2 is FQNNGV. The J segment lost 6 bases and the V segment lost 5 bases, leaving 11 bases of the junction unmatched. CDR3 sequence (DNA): TGTGCCAGCAGCGCCCCCGGGGGACAGGGTGCGGCCAACGTCCTGACTTTC. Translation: CASSAPGGQGAANVLTF.

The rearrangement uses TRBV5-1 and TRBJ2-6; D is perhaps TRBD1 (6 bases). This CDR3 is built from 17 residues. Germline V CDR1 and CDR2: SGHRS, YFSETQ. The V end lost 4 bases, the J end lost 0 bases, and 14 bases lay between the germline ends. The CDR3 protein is CASSPGHLLSGANVLTF. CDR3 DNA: TGCGCCAGCAGCCCGGGACACCTCCTCTCTGGGGCCAACGTCCTGACTTTC.

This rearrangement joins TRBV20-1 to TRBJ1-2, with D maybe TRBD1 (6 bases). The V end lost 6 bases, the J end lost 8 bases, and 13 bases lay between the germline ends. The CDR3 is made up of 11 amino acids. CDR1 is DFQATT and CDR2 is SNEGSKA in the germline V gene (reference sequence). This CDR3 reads CSAKWGRGYTF. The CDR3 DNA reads TGCAGTGCAAAATGGGGGCGCGGCTACACCTTC.

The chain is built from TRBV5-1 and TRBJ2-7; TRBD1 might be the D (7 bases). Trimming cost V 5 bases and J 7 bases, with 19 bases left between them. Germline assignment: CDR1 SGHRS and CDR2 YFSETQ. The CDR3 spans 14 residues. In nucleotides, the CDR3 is TGCGCCAGCAGTTTCGAAGGGGGCGCGGGGGAGCAGTACTTC. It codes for CASSFEGGAGEQYF.

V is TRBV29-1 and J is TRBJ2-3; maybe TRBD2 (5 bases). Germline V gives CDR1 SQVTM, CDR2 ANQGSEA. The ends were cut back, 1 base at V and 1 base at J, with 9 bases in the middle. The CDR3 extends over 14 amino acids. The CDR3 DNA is TGCAGCGTTGAAGGGACTCGTCGCACAGATACGCAGTATTTT. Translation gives CSVEGTRRTDTQYF.

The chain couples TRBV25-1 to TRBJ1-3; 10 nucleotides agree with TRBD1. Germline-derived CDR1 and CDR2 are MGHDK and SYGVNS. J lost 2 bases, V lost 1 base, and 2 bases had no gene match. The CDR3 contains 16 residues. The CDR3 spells CASSEWGTGAGNTIYF. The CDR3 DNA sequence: TGTGCCAGCAGTGAATGGGGGACAGGGGCTGGAAACACCATATATTTT.

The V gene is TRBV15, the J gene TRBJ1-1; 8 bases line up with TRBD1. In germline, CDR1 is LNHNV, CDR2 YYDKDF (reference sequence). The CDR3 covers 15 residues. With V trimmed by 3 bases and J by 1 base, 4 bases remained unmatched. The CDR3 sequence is CATSREDRGNTEAFF. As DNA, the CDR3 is TGTGCCACCAGCAGGGAAGACAGGGGGAACACTGAAGCTTTCTTT.

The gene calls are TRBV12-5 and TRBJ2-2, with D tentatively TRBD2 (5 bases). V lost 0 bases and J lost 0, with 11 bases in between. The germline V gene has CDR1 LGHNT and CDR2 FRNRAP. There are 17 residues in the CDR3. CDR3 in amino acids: CASGLVTGGANTGELFF. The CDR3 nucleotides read TGTGCTAGTGGTTTGGTAACTGGAGGAGCGAACACCGGGGAGCTGTTTTTT.

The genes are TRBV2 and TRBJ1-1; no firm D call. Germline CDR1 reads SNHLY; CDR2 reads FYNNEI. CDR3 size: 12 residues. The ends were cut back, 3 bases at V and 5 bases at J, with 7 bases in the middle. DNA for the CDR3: TGTGCCAGCAGTGACCCCCAGACTGAAGCTTTCTTT. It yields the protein CASSDPQTEAFF.

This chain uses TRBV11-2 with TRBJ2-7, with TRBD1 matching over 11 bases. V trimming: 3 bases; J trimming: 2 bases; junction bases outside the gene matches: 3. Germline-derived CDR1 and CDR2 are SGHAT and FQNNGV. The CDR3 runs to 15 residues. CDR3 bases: TGTGCCAGCAGCTTCCCGGGACAGGGGGCCTACGAGCAGTACTTC. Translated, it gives CASSFPGQGAYEQYF.

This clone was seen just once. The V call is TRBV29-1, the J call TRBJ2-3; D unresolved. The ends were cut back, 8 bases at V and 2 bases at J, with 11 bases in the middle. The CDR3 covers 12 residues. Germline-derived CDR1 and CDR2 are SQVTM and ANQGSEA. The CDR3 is CSTKQNTDTQYF. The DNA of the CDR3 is TGCAGCACGAAACAGAACACAGATACGCAGTATTTT.

This chain's CDR3 is CASSLVSETQYF. The CDR3 DNA sequence: TGTGCCAGCAGCTTAGTCTCAGAGACCCAGTACTTC. The gene calls are TRBV7-9 and TRBJ2-5, with D unclear. V dropped 1 base and J dropped 4 bases, with 4 bases sitting between them. This CDR3 comprises 12 residues. The V gene's germline CDR1 is SEHNR and CDR2 FQNEAQ (reference sequence).

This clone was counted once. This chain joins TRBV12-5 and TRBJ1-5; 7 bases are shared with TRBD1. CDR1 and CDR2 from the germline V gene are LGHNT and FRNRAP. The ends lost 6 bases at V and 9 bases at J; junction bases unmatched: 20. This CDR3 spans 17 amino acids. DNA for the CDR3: TGTGCTAGTGGCTCTACACAAGGACAGGTCACCTTTCGGCCCCAGCATTTT. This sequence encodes CASGSTQGQVTFRPQHF.

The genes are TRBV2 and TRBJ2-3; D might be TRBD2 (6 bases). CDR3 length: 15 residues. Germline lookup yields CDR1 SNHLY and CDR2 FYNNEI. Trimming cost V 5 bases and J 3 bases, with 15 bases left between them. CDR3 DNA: TGTGCCAGCAGTCCACGGAGGGGCAGTACAGATACGCAGTATTTT. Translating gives CASSPRRGSTDTQYF.

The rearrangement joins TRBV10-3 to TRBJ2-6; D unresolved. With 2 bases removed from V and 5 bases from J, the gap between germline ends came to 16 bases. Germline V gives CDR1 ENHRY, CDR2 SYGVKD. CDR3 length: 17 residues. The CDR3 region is CAISEEVCRSRANVLTF. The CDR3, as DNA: TGTGCCATCAGTGAGGAAGTCTGTAGAAGTCGGGCCAACGTCCTGACTTTC.

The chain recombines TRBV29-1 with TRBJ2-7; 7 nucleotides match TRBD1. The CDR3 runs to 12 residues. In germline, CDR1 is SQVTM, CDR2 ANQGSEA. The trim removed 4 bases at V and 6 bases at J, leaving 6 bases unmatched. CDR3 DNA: TGCAGCGTTGCCACAGGGGTCGGCGAGCAGTACTTC. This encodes CSVATGVGEQYF.

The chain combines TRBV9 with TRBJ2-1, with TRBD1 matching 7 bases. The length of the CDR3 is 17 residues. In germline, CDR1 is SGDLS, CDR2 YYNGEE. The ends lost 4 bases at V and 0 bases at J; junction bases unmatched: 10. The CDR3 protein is CASSPLWTGSSYNEQFF. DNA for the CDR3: TGTGCCAGCAGCCCTCTTTGGACAGGAAGCTCCTACAATGAGCAGTTCTTC.

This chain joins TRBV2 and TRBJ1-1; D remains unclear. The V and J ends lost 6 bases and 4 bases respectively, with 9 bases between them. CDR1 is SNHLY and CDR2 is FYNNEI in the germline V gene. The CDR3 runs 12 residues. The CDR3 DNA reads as TGTGCCAGCAGCGACCCAGGCACTGAAGCTTTCTTT. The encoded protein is CASSDPGTEAFF.

CDR3 DNA sequence: TGTGCCAGCTCCCAAACTTGGACAGGGGGCTTGGGCACTGAAGCTTTCTTT. It is translated as CASSQTWTGGLGTEAFF. This chain uses TRBV18 with TRBJ1-1; 11 bases fit TRBD1. After removal of 6 bases from V and 4 bases from J, the junction contained 13 bases not matched to a gene. CDR1 KGHSH and CDR2 LQKENI come from the germline V gene. This CDR3 is 17 amino acids long.

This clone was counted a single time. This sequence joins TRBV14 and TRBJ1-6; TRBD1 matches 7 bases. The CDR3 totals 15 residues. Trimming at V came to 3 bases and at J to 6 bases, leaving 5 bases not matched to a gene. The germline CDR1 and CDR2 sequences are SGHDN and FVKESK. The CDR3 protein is CASSHSTGFNSPLHF. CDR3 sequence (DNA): TGTGCCAGCAGCCACTCGACAGGGTTTAATTCACCCCTCCACTTT.

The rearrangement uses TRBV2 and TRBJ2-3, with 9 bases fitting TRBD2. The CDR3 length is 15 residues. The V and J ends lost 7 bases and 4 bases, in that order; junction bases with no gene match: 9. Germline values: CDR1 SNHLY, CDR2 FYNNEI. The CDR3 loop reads CASTMLAGGPDTQYF. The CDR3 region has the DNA TGTGCCAGCACTATGTTGGCGGGGGGGCCAGATACGCAGTATTTT.

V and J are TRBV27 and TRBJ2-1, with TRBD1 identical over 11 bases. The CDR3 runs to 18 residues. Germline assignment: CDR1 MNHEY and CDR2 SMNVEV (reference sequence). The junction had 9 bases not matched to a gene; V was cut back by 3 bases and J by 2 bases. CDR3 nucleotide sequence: TGTGCCAGCAGTTTCATTTTATCGGACAGGGGGCCCTACAATGAGCAGTTCTTC. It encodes CASSFILSDRGPYNEQFF.

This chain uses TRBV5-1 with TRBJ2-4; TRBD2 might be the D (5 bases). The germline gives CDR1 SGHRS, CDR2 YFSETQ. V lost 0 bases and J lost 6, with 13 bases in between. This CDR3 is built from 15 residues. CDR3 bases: TGCGCCAGCAGCTTGGGAGAACTCCGGGGAAACATTCAGTACTTC. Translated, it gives CASSLGELRGNIQYF.

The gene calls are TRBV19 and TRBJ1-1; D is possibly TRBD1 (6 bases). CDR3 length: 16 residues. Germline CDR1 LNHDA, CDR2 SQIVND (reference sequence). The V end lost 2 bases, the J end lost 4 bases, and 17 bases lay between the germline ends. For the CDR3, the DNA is TGTGCCAGTAGTATATACAAACAGGGAGTCGGCACTGAAGCTTTCTTT. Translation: CASSIYKQGVGTEAFF.

The DNA of the CDR3 is TGTGCCAGCAGGCTGACAGGGTTTGCAGATACGCAGTATTTT. It translates to CASRLTGFADTQYF. The chain combines TRBV6-5 with TRBJ2-3, with 7 bases fitting TRBD1. Unmatched junction bases numbered 7, after V lost 6 bases and J lost 4 bases. Germline assignment: CDR1 MNHEY and CDR2 SVGAGI. The CDR3 sequence is 14 residues long.